The source of this TCR beta chain is a study of PD-L1 blockade in urothelial cancer. Clones were sequenced by immunoSEQ multiplex PCR, and TCRdb holds only the in-frame ones, with some missing. Among over 100,000 clones listed, more than 85% were seen once. The time point was: peripheral blood 6 weeks after treatment start. Pretreatment and on-treatment samples were taken, numbering 1 to 8 per patient. V was clipped by 3 bases and J by 3 bases, with 11 bases between them. Germline loops: CDR1 MNHNS, CDR2 SASEGT. The CDR3 has 14 residues. This receptor was identified in a man between 60 and 75 years old with urothelial cancer. The rearrangement uses TRBV6-1 and TRBJ2-5; no definite D call. This material consisted of PBMCs, taken around atezolizumab (anti-PD-L1) treatment. The CDR3 sequence: CASSDEVSKETQYF. As DNA, the CDR3 is TGTGCCAGCAGTGACGAGGTCAGCAAAGAGACCCAGTACTTC.